This T cell receptor (beta chain) was recovered during a study of control samples from healthy donors and cancer patients. Germline V CDR1 and CDR2: DFQATT, SNEGSKA (reference sequence). The CDR3 contains 14 residues. V dropped 3 bases and J dropped 4; count of bases not matched to a gene: 7. Profiled with immunoSEQ multiplex PCR; TCRdb holds only in-frame clones, not every one. The sample's table shows about 200,000 clones. This sequence joins TRBV20-1 and TRBJ2-5; the match to TRBD2 covers 8 bases. The sequencing input was blood. The sequence was obtained from a young woman in good health. The CDR3 DNA follows: TGCAGTGCTAGTATCTGGACTAGCACAGAGACCCAGTACTTC. Its protein product is CSASIWTSTETQYF.